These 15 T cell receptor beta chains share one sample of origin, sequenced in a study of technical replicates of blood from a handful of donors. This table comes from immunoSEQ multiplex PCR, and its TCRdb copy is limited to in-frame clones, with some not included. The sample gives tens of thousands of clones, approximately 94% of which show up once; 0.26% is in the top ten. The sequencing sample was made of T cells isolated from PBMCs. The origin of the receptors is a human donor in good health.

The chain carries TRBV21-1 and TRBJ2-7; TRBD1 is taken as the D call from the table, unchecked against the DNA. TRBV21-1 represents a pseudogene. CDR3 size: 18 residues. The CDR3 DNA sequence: TGTGCCAGCAGCAAAGAAATGCTCGGACAGAAACCCTCCTACGAGCAGTACTTC. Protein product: CASSKEMLGQKPSYEQYF.

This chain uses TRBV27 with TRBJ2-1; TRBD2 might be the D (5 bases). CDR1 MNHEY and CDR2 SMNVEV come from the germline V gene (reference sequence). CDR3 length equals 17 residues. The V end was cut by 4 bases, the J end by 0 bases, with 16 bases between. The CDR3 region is CASSSPSSRGSYNEQFF. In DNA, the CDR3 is TGTGCCAGCAGTTCCCCGTCTTCTCGGGGCTCCTACAATGAGCAGTTCTTC.

As DNA, the CDR3 is TGTGCCAGCGGGGTCAATAACTATGGCTACACCTTC. Its protein is CASGVNNYGYTF. V gene TRBV19 combines with J gene TRBJ1-2; the D is unclear. V lost 9 bases to trimming and J lost 1 base, with 9 bases between them. Germline V CDR1 and CDR2: LNHDA, SQIVND (reference sequence). CDR3 size: 12 residues. Combining the CDR3 with reference TRBV19 and TRBJ1-2 gives the whole variable domain DGGITQSPKYLFRKEGQNVTLSCEQNLNHDAMYWYRQDPGQGLRLIYYSQIVNDFQKGDIAEGYSVSREKKESFPLTVTSAQKNPTAFYLCASGVNNYGYTFGSGTRLTVV.

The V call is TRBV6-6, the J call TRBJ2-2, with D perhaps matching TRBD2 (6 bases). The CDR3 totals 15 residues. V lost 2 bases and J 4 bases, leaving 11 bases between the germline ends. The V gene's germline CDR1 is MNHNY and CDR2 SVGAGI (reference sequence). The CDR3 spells CASSYGLGGTGELFF. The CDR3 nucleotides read TGTGCCAGCAGTTACGGCCTGGGGGGCACCGGGGAGCTGTTTTTT.

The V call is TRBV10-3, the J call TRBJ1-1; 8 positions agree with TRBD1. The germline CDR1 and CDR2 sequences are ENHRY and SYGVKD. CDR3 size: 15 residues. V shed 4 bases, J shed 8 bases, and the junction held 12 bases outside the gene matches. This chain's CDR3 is CAISVYSTGTGEAFF. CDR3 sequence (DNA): TGTGCCATCAGTGTCTATAGCACCGGGACAGGAGAAGCTTTCTTT.

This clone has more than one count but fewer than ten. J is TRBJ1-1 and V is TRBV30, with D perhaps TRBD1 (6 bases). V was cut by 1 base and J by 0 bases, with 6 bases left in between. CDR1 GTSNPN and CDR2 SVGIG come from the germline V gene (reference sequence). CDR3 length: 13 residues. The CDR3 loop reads CAWSGTVNTEAFF. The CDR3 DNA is TGTGCCTGGAGTGGGACAGTGAACACTGAAGCTTTCTTT. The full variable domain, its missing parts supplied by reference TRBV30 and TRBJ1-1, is SQTIHQWPATLVQPVGSPLSLECTVEGTSNPNLYWYRQAAGRGLQLLFYSVGIGQISSEVPQNLSASRPQDRQFILSSKKLLLSDSGFYLCAWSGTVNTEAFFGQGTRLTVV.

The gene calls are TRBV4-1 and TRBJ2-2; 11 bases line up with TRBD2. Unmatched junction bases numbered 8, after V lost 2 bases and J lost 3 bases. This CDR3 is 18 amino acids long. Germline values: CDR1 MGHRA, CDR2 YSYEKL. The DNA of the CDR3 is TGCGCCAGCAGCCAACCCTGGGGTAGCGGGGGGGACACCGGGGAGCTGTTTTTT. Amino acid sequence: CASSQPWGSGGDTGELFF.

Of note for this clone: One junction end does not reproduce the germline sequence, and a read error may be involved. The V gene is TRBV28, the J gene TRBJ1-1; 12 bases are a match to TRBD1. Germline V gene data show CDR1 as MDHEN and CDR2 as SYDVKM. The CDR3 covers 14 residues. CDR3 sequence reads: CASSSQGTGGWGRF. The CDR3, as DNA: TGTGCCAGCAGTTCTCAAGGGACAGGGGGCTGGGGGCGATTT.

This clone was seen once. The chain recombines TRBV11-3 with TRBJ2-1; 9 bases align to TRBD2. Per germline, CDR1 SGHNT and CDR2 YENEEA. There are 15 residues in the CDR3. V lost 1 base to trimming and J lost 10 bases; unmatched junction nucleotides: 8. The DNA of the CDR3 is TGTGCCAGCAGCTTAGTTAGCGGGGGCAGCCGGGAGCAGTTCTTC. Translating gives CASSLVSGGSREQFF.

For the CDR3, the DNA is TGCGCCAGCAGCTCCTTTGAGGCTAGCACAGATACGCAGTATTTT. Translation gives CASSSFEASTDTQYF. The chain uses TRBV5-1 and TRBJ2-3; no definite D call. Trimming left V 3 bases short and J 0 bases short, with 11 bases between. The germline gives CDR1 SGHRS, CDR2 YFSETQ. The length of the CDR3 is 15 residues.

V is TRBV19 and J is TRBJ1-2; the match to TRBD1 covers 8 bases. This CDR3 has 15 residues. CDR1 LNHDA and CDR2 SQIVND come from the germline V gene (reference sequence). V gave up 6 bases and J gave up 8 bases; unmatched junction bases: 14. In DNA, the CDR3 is TGTGCCAGTAGGTCCGGCGCAGGGGGCGCGGGGGGCTACACCTTC. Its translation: CASRSGAGGAGGYTF.

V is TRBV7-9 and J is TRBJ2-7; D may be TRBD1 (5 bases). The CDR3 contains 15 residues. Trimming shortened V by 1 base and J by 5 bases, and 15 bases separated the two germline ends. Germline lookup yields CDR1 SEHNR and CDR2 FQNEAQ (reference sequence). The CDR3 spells CASSLEAGFRNEQYF. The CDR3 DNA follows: TGTGCCAGCAGCTTAGAGGCAGGGTTTAGAAACGAGCAGTACTTC.

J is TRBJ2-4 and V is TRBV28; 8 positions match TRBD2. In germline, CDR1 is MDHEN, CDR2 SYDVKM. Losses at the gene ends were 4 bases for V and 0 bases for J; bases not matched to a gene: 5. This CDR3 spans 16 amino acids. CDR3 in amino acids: CASSSLAGLAKNIQYF. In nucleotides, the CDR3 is TGTGCCAGCAGTTCCTTAGCGGGACTAGCCAAAAACATTCAGTACTTC.

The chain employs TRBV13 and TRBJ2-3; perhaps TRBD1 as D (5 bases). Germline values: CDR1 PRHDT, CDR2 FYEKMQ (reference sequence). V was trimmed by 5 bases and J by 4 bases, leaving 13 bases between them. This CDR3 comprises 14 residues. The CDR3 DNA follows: TGTGCCAGCAGCCCCCCCAGGGTCTCAGATACGCAGTATTTT. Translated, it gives CASSPPRVSDTQYF.

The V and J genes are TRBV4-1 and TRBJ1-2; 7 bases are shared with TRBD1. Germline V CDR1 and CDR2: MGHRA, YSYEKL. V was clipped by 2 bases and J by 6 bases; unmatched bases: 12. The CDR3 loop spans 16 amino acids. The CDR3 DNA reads TGCGCCAGCAGCCAAACGGAGGGGGCATTCTCGAATGGCTACACCTTC. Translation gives CASSQTEGAFSNGYTF.